The rows below give T cell receptor beta chains drawn from one sample of a study of blood T cell repertoires in COVID-19. Generated by immunoSEQ multiplex PCR, the TCRdb table keeps only in-frame clones and is missing some. Counted here are some 220,000 clones, around four fifths occurring once; the ten biggest clones make up about 6.3%. Sample: peripheral blood. These TCRs come from an older woman with active or convalescent COVID-19. CDR3s include the opening cysteine and the closing phenylalanine or tryptophan. Fields, in order: clone size, V gene, J gene, D gene, CDR3 protein, CDR3 DNA. A D gene is named only where the DNA matches it firmly. Clone size is given for some rows only: seen once, a few or many times, or a class if the clone is expanded.

-	TRBV13	TRBJ1-4	TRBD1	CASSSRTGPSNEKLFF	TGTGCCAGCAGCTCCAGGACAGGGCCTTCTAATGAAAAACTGTTTTTT
-	TRBV28	TRBJ1-2	-	CASSLSSPAGYTF	TGTGCCAGCAGTTTGAGCTCCCCTGCGGGCTACACCTTC
-	TRBV15	TRBJ1-2	-	CATSRDQSGSMGYTF	TGTGCCACCAGCAGAGATCAATCAGGATCTATGGGCTACACCTTC
-	TRBV6-6	TRBJ2-7	-	CASSPGRGIIYEQYF	TGTGCCAGCAGTCCTGGTAGAGGTATTATCTACGAGCAGTACTTC
-	TRBV29-1	TRBJ1-4	-	CSVGTSTNEKLFF	TGCAGCGTAGGGACATCGACTAATGAAAAACTGTTTTTT
-	TRBV6-5	TRBJ2-1	-	CASGFGGVEQFF	TGTGCCAGCGGTTTCGGGGGAGTGGAGCAGTTCTTC
-	TRBV20-1	TRBJ1-2	-	CSAREGYGYTF	TGCAGTGCTAGGGAGGGGTATGGCTACACCTTC
few	TRBV7-7	TRBJ2-1	-	CASSLGPFRGNEQFF	TGTGCTAGCAGCTTAGGACCCTTCCGGGGAAATGAGCAGTTCTTC
-	TRBV11-3	TRBJ2-1	TRBD2	CASSPRLAGGSGEQFF	TGTGCCAGCAGCCCTCGACTAGCGGGAGGTAGTGGTGAGCAGTTCTTC
-	TRBV4-1	TRBJ2-7	-	CASSQGGSGPYEQYF	TGCGCCAGCAGCCAAGGAGGGTCGGGTCCCTACGAGCAGTACTTC
-	TRBV18	TRBJ2-1	TRBD2	CASSHGTSGSMYNEQFF	TGTGCCAGCTCACACGGGACTAGCGGGAGTATGTACAATGAGCAGTTCTTC
-	TRBV7-9	TRBJ1-5	-	CASSPGVQPQHF	TGTGCCAGCAGCCCGGGGGTTCAGCCCCAGCATTTT
-	TRBV9	TRBJ2-1	TRBD2	CASSGKGTSAYNEQFF	TGTGCCAGCAGCGGCAAAGGGACTAGCGCCTACAATGAGCAGTTCTTC
-	TRBV25-1	TRBJ2-1	-	CASTTSLGWGNEQFF	TGTGCCAGCACCACATCACTAGGGTGGGGCAATGAGCAGTTCTTC
-	TRBV30	TRBJ2-2	-	CASSSSVGSGELFF	TGTGCCTCCTCCTCTAGCGTTGGTTCCGGGGAGCTGTTTTTT
-	TRBV19	TRBJ1-5	-	CASSIDAMNNQPQHF	TGTGCCAGTAGTATAGATGCGATGAACAATCAGCCCCAGCATTTT
-	TRBV24-1	TRBJ2-3	TRBD2	CATSDFGGGFADTQYF	TGTGCCACCAGTGATTTTGGCGGGGGTTTCGCAGATACGCAGTATTTT
-	TRBV28	TRBJ2-6	TRBD1	CASSPSTGRSGANVLTF	TGTGCCAGCAGCCCATCGACAGGGCGCTCTGGGGCCAACGTCCTGACTTTC
-	TRBV6-1	TRBJ1-6	-	CASSDPRGGYNSPLHF	TGTGCCAGCAGTGACCCAAGGGGAGGCTATAATTCACCCCTCCACTTT
-	TRBV24-1	TRBJ2-1	TRBD2	CATRGTSEGHEQFF	TGTGCCACCAGGGGGACTAGCGAAGGCCATGAGCAGTTCTTC
-	TRBV7-6	TRBJ2-5	TRBD2	CASSLGRIAGGQETQYF	TGTGCCAGCAGCTTAGGTCGGATAGCGGGGGGGCAAGAGACCCAGTACTTC
-	TRBV18	TRBJ2-1	TRBD1	CASSPGQIYNEQFF	TGTGCCAGCTCACCGGGACAGATATACAATGAGCAGTTCTTC
-	TRBV27	TRBJ1-1	TRBD1	CASSSHKLGTAERTNTEAFF	TGTGCCAGCAGTTCACACAAACTTGGGACAGCCGAAAGGACGAACACTGAAGCTTTCTTT
-	TRBV27	TRBJ2-3	-	CASSLRLDPYFSTDTQYF	TGTGCCAGCAGTTTACGACTAGATCCCTACTTTAGCACAGATACGCAGTATTTT
-	TRBV12-3/TRBV12-4	TRBJ2-5	-	CASSRRGQETQYF	TGTGCCAGCAGCAGGCGGGGCCAAGAGACCCAGTACTTC
-	TRBV7-9	TRBJ2-3	TRBD1	CASSPYRTGARTDTQYF	TGTGCCAGCAGCCCCTACAGGACAGGAGCCCGCACAGATACGCAGTATTTT
-	TRBV7-9	TRBJ1-5	-	CASSPASRPQHF	TGTGCCAGCAGCCCAGCGAGTCGGCCCCAGCATTTT
-	TRBV11-2	TRBJ1-2	-	CASSPGRWAGYTF	TGTGCCAGCAGCCCCGGGAGATGGGCGGGCTACACCTTC
-	TRBV25-1	TRBJ2-1	TRBD2	CASSESLGTTREQFF	TGTGCCAGCAGTGAGTCGCTGGGGACTACAAGGGAGCAGTTCTTC
few	TRBV5-1	TRBJ2-7	TRBD2	CASSGGLAGASEQYF	TGCGCCAGCAGCGGGGGACTAGCGGGAGCTTCCGAGCAGTACTTC
-	TRBV6-1	TRBJ2-2	TRBD2	CASSDTAGASNTGELFF	TGTGCCAGCAGTGATACAGCGGGAGCGTCGAACACCGGGGAGCTGTTTTTT
-	TRBV10-3	TRBJ2-5	TRBD1	CAISSEDREETQYF	TGTGCCATCAGTTCCGAGGACAGGGAAGAGACCCAGTACTTC
-	TRBV5-1	TRBJ1-5	TRBD1	CASSSGTGMNQPQHF	TGCGCCAGCAGCTCCGGGACAGGGATGAATCAGCCCCAGCATTTT
-	TRBV3-1/TRBV3-2	TRBJ2-6	-	CASSQVVGSESSGANVLTF	TGTGCCAGCAGCCAAGTGGTAGGTAGCGAGAGCTCTGGGGCCAACGTCCTGACTTTC
-	TRBV30	TRBJ1-5	TRBD1	CAWSLQGAGQPQHF	TGTGCCTGGAGCCTACAGGGGGCCGGTCAGCCCCAGCATTTT
-	TRBV2	TRBJ1-2	-	CASSEDRSNYGYTF	TGTGCCAGCAGTGAAGACAGGTCTAACTATGGCTACACCTTC
-	TRBV7-9	TRBJ1-2	-	CASSAVWGPLYGYTF	TGTGCCAGCAGTGCAGTTTGGGGGCCCTTATATGGCTACACCTTC
-	TRBV5-6	TRBJ2-2	TRBD2	CASRIAGDIGELFF	TGTGCCAGCAGGATAGCGGGAGATATCGGGGAGCTGTTTTTT
-	TRBV6-2/TRBV6-3	TRBJ2-1	TRBD2	CASSSRGGGFNEQFF	TGTGCCAGCAGTTCCCGGGGGGGAGGATTCAATGAGCAGTTCTTC
-	TRBV2	TRBJ1-6	TRBD1	CASKQQGAGNSPLHF	TGTGCCAGCAAGCAGCAGGGGGCTGGGAATTCACCCCTCCACTTT
-	TRBV19	TRBJ1-6	TRBD1	CASRAGGSLSPLHF	TGTGCCAGTAGAGCAGGGGGGAGTTTGTCACCCCTCCACTTT
-	TRBV10-2	TRBJ2-3	TRBD2	CASSESPSGGGDTQYF	TGCGCCAGCAGTGAGTCCCCTAGCGGGGGGGGAGATACGCAGTATTTT
-	TRBV3-1/TRBV3-2	TRBJ2-1	-	CASSPQDSVYNEQFF	TGTGCCAGCAGCCCCCAGGACTCCGTTTACAATGAGCAGTTCTTC
-	TRBV15	TRBJ1-2	TRBD1	CATSMGQVNYGYTF	TGTGCCACCAGCATGGGACAGGTTAACTATGGCTACACCTTC
-	TRBV6-5	TRBJ1-5	-	CASSLYPHSNQPQHF	TGTGCCAGCAGCCTCTACCCGCATAGCAATCAGCCCCAGCATTTT
-	TRBV7-9	TRBJ2-5	TRBD2	CASSLVPSGQETQYF	TGTGCCAGCAGCTTAGTTCCTAGCGGCCAAGAGACCCAGTACTTC
-	TRBV5-1	TRBJ2-5	-	CASSFRGLSQETQYF	TGCGCCAGCAGCTTTCGGGGACTCTCTCAAGAGACCCAGTACTTC
-	TRBV2	TRBJ2-1	TRBD2	CASRALAGIHNEQFF	TGTGCCAGCAGGGCACTAGCGGGCATACACAATGAGCAGTTCTTC
-	TRBV5-4	TRBJ2-5	-	CASSLSGVQETQYF	TGTGCCAGCAGCTTGTCGGGTGTCCAAGAGACCCAGTACTTC
-	TRBV2	TRBJ1-2	TRBD1	CASSPLGQAQGSYTF	TGTGCCAGCAGCCCACTTGGACAGGCCCAGGGGAGCTACACCTTC